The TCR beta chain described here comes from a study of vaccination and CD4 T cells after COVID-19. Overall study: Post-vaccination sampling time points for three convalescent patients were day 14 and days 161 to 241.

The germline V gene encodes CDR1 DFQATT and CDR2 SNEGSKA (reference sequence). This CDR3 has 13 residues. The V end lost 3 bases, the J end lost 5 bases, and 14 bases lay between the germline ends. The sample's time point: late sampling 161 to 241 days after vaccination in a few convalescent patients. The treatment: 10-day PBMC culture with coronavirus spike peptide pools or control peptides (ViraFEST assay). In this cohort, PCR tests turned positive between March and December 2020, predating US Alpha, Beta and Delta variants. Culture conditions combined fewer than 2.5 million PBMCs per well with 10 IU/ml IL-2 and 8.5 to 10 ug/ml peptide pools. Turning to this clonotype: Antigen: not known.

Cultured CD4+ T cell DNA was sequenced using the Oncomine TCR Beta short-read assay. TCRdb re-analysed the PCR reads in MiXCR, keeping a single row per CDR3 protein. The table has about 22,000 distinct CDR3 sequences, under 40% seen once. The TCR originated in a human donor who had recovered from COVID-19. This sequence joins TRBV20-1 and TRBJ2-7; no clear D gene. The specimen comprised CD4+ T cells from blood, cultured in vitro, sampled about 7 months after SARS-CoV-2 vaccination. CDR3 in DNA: TGCAGTGCTAGTGCCAGCAGTGGGAACGAGCAGTACTTC. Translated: CSASASSGNEQYF.